This TCR beta chain was observed in a study of T cell responses to AZD1222 COVID-19 vaccine. Across the whole study: Second doses at about 4 or about 12 weeks were pooled.

Study conclusions and caveats: Samples come after the peak T cell response, not at day 14. Donors, mostly white British, included more females; clonal diversity was possibly underestimated.

This clone occurred a few times. What it binds is unknown. TCRdb keeps only in-frame clones here, not all; method: immunoSEQ multiplex PCR. The repertoire holds around 110,000 clones, with approximately 92% as singletons. The sequence was obtained from an adult in good health. Material: peripheral blood, obtained on day 0 of AZD1222 vaccination.

For the CDR3, the DNA is TGTGCCAGCAGCCAAGACGACAGGAACTACGAGCAGTACTTC. Residues: CASSQDDRNYEQYF. The chain uses TRBV4-2 and TRBJ2-7; possible D gene TRBD1, 6 bases. Trimming shortened V by 0 bases and J by 3 bases, and 9 bases separated the two germline ends. Germline CDR1 LGHNA, CDR2 YNFKEQ. The CDR3 extends over 14 amino acids.